This TCR beta chain was documented in a study of CD8 T cells in Susac syndrome. Study findings and constraints: The study's TCR sequencing and HLA analysis covered a relatively small number of individuals, and the study acknowledged this.

The authors reverse transcribed roughly 0.5 to 1 ug RNA with random hexamers. The method of amplification for TCR beta CDR3 was immunoSEQ multiplex PCR, covering 54 Vbeta and 13 Jbeta. One entry per CDR3 protein results from TCRdb running MiXCR on the immunoSEQ multiplex PCR reads. Here the sample spans approximately 200,000 distinct CDR3 sequences, about 96% being singletons. Note on this clonotype: Its antigen is not known.

The patients serving as multiple sclerosis controls were treatment-naive. They had stable or active relapsing-remitting disease and fulfilled revised McDonald criteria. The TCR comes from a human donor with multiple sclerosis. The specimen sequenced was CD4+ T cells from PBMCs.

CDR3 loop: CASSVRDRGYVAFF. The DNA of the CDR3 is TGTGCCAGCAGCGTCCGGGACAGGGGCTACGTAGCTTTCTTT. The V call is TRBV5-6, the J call TRBJ1-1; 10 nucleotides line up with TRBD1. Germline CDR1 SGHDT, CDR2 YYEEEE. CDR3 size: 14 residues. The V gene end was trimmed by 4 bases and the J gene end by 10 bases; junction bases not matched to a gene: 10.